This TCR beta chain originates from a study of stem cell transplantation in POMP-related autoinflammatory disease. Whole-study context: Defective thymoproteasomes were hypothesized to impair CD8+ T-cell positive selection. CD8+ T cells were low and CD4+ cells naive-skewed before transplant. Study findings and constraints: In PRAID patients, the number of distinct TRB V-J gene pairings was restricted. In patients with PRAID, every analyzed T-cell subset tended to show lower diversity and higher clonality.

About this clone itself: Its cognate antigen is unknown.

Method: immunoSEQ multiplex PCR; TCRdb's copy keeps in-frame clones and lacks some. The table includes about 26,000 clones, approximately 78% detected once. V was trimmed by 2 bases and J by 0 bases, leaving 12 bases between them. Germline CDR1 is SGHTA and CDR2 is FQGTGA. This CDR3 is built from 16 residues. The receptor comes from a human donor with POMP-related autoinflammation and immune dysregulation (PRAID). The chain combines TRBV7-3 with TRBJ2-3, with a tentative D call TRBD2 (6 bases). Material: CD4+ T cells from PBMCs, obtained before stem cell transplantation. This CDR3 reads CASSLGRRGSTDTQYF. DNA of the CDR3: TGTGCCAGCAGCTTAGGAAGGCGGGGTAGCACAGATACGCAGTATTTT.